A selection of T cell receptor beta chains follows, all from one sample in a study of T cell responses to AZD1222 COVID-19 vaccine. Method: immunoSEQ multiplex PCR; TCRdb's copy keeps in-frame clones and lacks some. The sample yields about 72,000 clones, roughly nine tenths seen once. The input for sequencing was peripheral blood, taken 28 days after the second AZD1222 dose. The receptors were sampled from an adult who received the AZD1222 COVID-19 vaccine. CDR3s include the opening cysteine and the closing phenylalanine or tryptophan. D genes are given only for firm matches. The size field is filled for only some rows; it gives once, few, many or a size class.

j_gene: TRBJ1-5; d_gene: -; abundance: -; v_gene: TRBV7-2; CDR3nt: TGTGCCAGCAGCCCGGACGGGGTCAATCAGCCCCAGCATTTT; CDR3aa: CASSPDGVNQPQHF
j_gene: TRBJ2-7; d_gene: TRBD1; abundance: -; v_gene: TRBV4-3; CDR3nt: TGCGCCAGCAGCCAAGAATACGGGACAGGGGCCTACGAGCAGTACTTC; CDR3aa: CASSQEYGTGAYEQYF
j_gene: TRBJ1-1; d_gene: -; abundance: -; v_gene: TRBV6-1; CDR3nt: TGTGCCAGCAGTGAGAGGGCGGGGGTGGCTTTCTTT; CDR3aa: CASSERAGVAFF
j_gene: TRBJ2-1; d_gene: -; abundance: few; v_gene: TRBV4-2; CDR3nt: TGTGCCAGCAGCCAAGAGGTACTAGGCAATGAGCAGTTCTTC; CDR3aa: CASSQEVLGNEQFF
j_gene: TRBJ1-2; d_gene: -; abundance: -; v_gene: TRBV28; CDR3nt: TGTGCCAGCAGTTTAACGTTACCGGGGGCTAACTATGGCTACACCTTC; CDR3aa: CASSLTLPGANYGYTF
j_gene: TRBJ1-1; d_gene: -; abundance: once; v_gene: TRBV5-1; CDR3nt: TGCGCCAGCAGCGCGGGACCAACTGAAGCTTTCTTT; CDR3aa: CASSAGPTEAFF
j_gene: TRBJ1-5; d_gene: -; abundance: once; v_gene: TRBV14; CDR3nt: TGTGCCAGCAGCCGGACGGGGTTGTATCAGCCCCAGCATTTT; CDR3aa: CASSRTGLYQPQHF
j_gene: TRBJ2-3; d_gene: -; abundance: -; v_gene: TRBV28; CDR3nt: TGTGCCAGCAGTTTATCGAACCTGGGCCGGGGGCAGTATTTT; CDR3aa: CASSLSNLGRGQYF
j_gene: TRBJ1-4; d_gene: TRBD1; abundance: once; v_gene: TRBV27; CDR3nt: TGTGCCAGCAGTTTGGCAGGGGGCAGTGAAAAACTGTTTTTT; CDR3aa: CASSLAGGSEKLFF
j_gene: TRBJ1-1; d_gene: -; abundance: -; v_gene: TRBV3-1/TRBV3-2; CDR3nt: TGTGCCAGCAGCCAAGACTGGGGGAAGGGCACTGAAGCTTTCTTT; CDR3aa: CASSQDWGKGTEAFF